The 25 T cell receptor beta chains below were found in one sample sequenced in a study of cytomegalovirus exposure and HLA in healthy donors. Primers for the PCR totalled 60 Vbeta and 13 Jbeta. Clones were read by immunoSEQ multiplex PCR, and TCRdb kept only the in-frame ones, dropping some. The table shows more than 95,000 clones, with roughly 80% occurring only once. The sample taken for sequencing was PBMCs. The receptors stem from a female donor in good health and CMV-seronegative.

In its sample, this clone was seen a few times. CDR3 amino acids: CSVSGAANTGELFF. The CDR3 coding sequence is TGCAGCGTTTCAGGGGCAGCGAACACCGGGGAGCTGTTTTTT. The rearrangement uses TRBV29-1 and TRBJ2-2; TRBD1 is a possible D gene (6 bases). The CDR3 totals 14 residues. Trimming took off 5 bases at V and 0 bases at J, with 10 bases between the two ends. CDR1 and CDR2 from the germline V gene are SQVTM and ANQGSEA.

This clone occurred a few times. J is TRBJ2-1 and V is TRBV5-4, with TRBD1 matching 8 bases. J gave up 13 bases and V 3 bases, and 6 bases lay outside the gene matches. The CDR3 extends over 12 amino acids. The germline CDR1 and CDR2 sequences are SGHNT and YYREEE (reference sequence). CDR3 DNA sequence: TGTGCCAGCAGCTCCCCAGGGGGCGACCAGTTCTTC. Translated: CASSSPGGDQFF.

The chain links TRBV7-2 to TRBJ2-7, with 10 bases identical to TRBD2. Trimming cost V 3 bases and J 2 bases; bases outside gene matches: 7. Per the germline V gene, CDR1 is SGHTA and CDR2 is FQGNSA. The CDR3 contains 16 residues. CDR3 in amino acids: CASSFPLAGDPYEQYF. CDR3 sequence (DNA): TGTGCCAGCAGCTTCCCCCTAGCGGGAGATCCCTACGAGCAGTACTTC.

The rearrangement links TRBV6-1 to TRBJ1-5, with unresolved D. Germline loops: CDR1 MNHNS, CDR2 SASEGT. With 5 bases removed from V and 3 bases from J, the gap between germline ends came to 11 bases. This CDR3 is built from 14 residues. The CDR3 DNA reads as TGTGCCAGCAGTAAGCACTTAAACAATCAGCCCCAGCATTTT. Protein: CASSKHLNNQPQHF.

CDR3 region: CASSLRVAGGGNIQYF. The CDR3 DNA reads as TGTGCCAGCAGCTTGAGAGTAGCGGGGGGGGGAAACATTCAGTACTTC. The chain carries TRBV5-6 and TRBJ2-4, with 11 bases identical to TRBD2. V lost 1 base, J lost 6 bases, and 6 bases stayed unmatched. This CDR3 has 16 residues. Germline assignment: CDR1 SGHDT and CDR2 YYEEEE.

The V gene is TRBV6-5, the J gene TRBJ2-3; 10 bases are shared with TRBD2. Per germline, CDR1 MNHEY and CDR2 SVGAGI. This CDR3 is 15 amino acids long. V lost 6 bases to trimming and J lost 3 bases; unmatched junction nucleotides: 6. The CDR3 DNA reads as TGTGCCAGCAGCTCCCTAGCGGGGGTAACAGATACGCAGTATTTT. This gives the protein CASSSLAGVTDTQYF.

This chain joins TRBV11-2 and TRBJ2-5; possibly TRBD2 for D (6 bases). Looked up from germline, CDR1 is SGHAT and CDR2 is FQNNGV. Trimming took 1 base from V and 7 from J, leaving 16 bases between them. This CDR3 comprises 15 residues. The CDR3 protein is CASSLGGRPGGTQYF. The CDR3 DNA sequence: TGTGCCAGCAGCTTAGGGGGGAGGCCCGGGGGGACCCAGTACTTC.

This chain joins TRBV30 and TRBJ2-1; TRBD2 matches 11 bases. This CDR3 has 15 residues. Germline-derived CDR1 and CDR2 are GTSNPN and SVGIG (reference sequence). The V gene end was trimmed by 3 bases and the J gene end by 3 bases; junction bases not matched to a gene: 4. As DNA, the CDR3 is TGTGCCTGGAGCAGACTAGCGGGATACTACAATGAGCAGTTCTTC. This encodes CAWSRLAGYYNEQFF.

The chain uses TRBV10-3 and TRBJ2-3; D possibly corresponds to TRBD2 (5 bases). Trimming cost V 10 bases and J 2 bases, with 7 bases left between them. Germline V lookup: CDR1 ENHRY, CDR2 SYGVKD. This CDR3 is built from 11 residues. CDR3 DNA sequence: TGTGCCACCGGGATCACAGATACGCAGTATTTT. Translation gives CATGITDTQYF.

The chain combines TRBV4-1 with TRBJ2-1, with D possibly TRBD2 on 5 matching bases. The CDR3 spans 16 residues. CDR1 is MGHRA and CDR2 is YSYEKL in the germline V gene. Between the trimmed V and J ends, which lost 4 bases and 10 bases, there was a span of 23 bases. The CDR3 sequence: CASSLVPLTSPGEQFF. CDR3 bases: TGCGCCAGCAGCCTCGTTCCTCTCACTAGTCCTGGGGAGCAGTTCTTC.

J is TRBJ2-2 and V is TRBV18; 9 bases fit TRBD2. This CDR3 is 18 amino acids long. Germline V gene sequence: CDR1 KGHSH, CDR2 LQKENI. The V gene end was trimmed by 0 bases and the J gene end by 2 bases; junction bases not matched to a gene: 7. DNA for the CDR3: TGTGCCAGCTCACCACCGGGGCTAGCGGGGTCCAACACCGGGGAGCTGTTTTTT. This gives the protein CASSPPGLAGSNTGELFF.

CDR3 loop: CASSHPTKVGSYEQYF. The CDR3 DNA sequence: TGTGCCAGCAGCCATCCAACTAAGGTTGGGTCCTACGAGCAGTACTTC. The genes are TRBV28 and TRBJ2-7; D remains ambiguous. The germline V gene has CDR1 MDHEN and CDR2 SYDVKM. The V end was cut by 6 bases, the J end by 1 base, with 19 bases between. The CDR3 totals 16 residues.

The chain carries TRBV7-3 and TRBJ2-1, with D perhaps matching TRBD2 (6 bases). The CDR3 totals 13 residues. Germline values: CDR1 SGHTA, CDR2 FQGTGA. V was shortened by 1 base and J by 8 bases, with 9 bases between the two germline ends. CDR3 nucleotides: TGTGCCAGCAGCTTAAAACTAGCTGATGAGCAGTTCTTC. Residues: CASSLKLADEQFF.

This clone turned up a few times. The chain joins TRBV6-4 to TRBJ2-2; possibly TRBD2 for D (6 bases). Germline CDR1 MRHNA, CDR2 SNTAGT. Between the trimmed V and J ends, which lost 0 bases and 3 bases, there was a span of 11 bases. This CDR3 has 16 residues. The CDR3 loop reads CASSDSTRGDTGELFF. Here the CDR3 DNA reads TGTGCCAGCAGTGACTCGACTAGAGGCGACACCGGGGAGCTGTTTTTT.

The V call is TRBV18, the J call TRBJ1-1; 7 nucleotides agree with TRBD1. The CDR3 covers 15 residues. Germline V gene sequence: CDR1 KGHSH, CDR2 LQKENI. V lost 3 bases to trimming and J lost 5 bases; unmatched junction nucleotides: 9. In DNA form, the CDR3 reads TGTGCCAGCTCACCCTCCTCAGGGGGGAGGACTGAAGCTTTCTTT. Its protein is CASSPSSGGRTEAFF. The full variable domain, with the rest looked up from reference TRBV18 and TRBJ1-1, is NAGVMQNPRHLVRRRGQEARLRCSPMKGHSHVYWYRQLPEEGLKFMVYLQKENIIDESGMPKERFSAEFPKEGPSILRIQQVVRGDSAAYFCASSPSSGGRTEAFFGQGTRLTVV.

The chain links TRBV27 to TRBJ2-1; tentatively, D is TRBD1 (6 bases). The CDR3 runs to 15 residues. The V and J ends lost 1 base and 9 bases respectively, with 16 bases between them. The germline CDR1 and CDR2 sequences are MNHEY and SMNVEV (reference sequence). CDR3 amino acids: CASSLLGAPLGEQFF. The DNA of the CDR3 is TGTGCCAGCAGTTTATTGGGGGCTCCGCTCGGTGAGCAGTTCTTC.

The chain recombines TRBV6-1 with TRBJ2-2, with D uncertain. The CDR3 has 16 residues. Trimming removed 2 bases from V and 1 base from J, with 11 bases in between. Germline CDR1 MNHNS, CDR2 SASEGT. This chain's CDR3 is CASSEFGWRNTGELFF. The CDR3 DNA follows: TGTGCCAGCAGTGAATTCGGTTGGAGGAACACCGGGGAGCTGTTTTTT.

This chain joins TRBV11-2 and TRBJ2-3; 10 positions agree with TRBD2. Germline trimming cut 3 bases from V and 1 base from J; bases unmatched to any gene: 7. This CDR3 comprises 17 residues. Germline-derived CDR1 and CDR2 are SGHAT and FQNNGV. CDR3 DNA sequence: TGTGCCAGCAGCTTGGTTTTAGCGGGGGGCGGCACAGATACGCAGTATTTT. Translating it yields CASSLVLAGGGTDTQYF. The variable domain in full, completed from reference TRBV11-2 and TRBJ2-3, reads EAGVAQSPRYKIIEKRQSVAFWCNPISGHATLYWYQQILGQGPKLLIQFQNNGVVDDSQLPKDRFSAERLKGVDSTLKIQPAKLEDSAVYLCASSLVLAGGGTDTQYFGPGTRLTVL.

This chain connects TRBV5-1 to TRBJ2-1; TRBD2 matches at 11 bases. The J segment lost 9 bases and the V segment lost 3 bases, leaving 14 bases of the junction unmatched. Germline CDR1 is SGHRS and CDR2 is YFSETQ. The CDR3 has 17 residues. The CDR3 is CASSSRYFSGGAVEQFF. The CDR3 DNA reads as TGCGCCAGCAGCTCACGTTACTTTAGCGGGGGGGCCGTTGAGCAGTTCTTC.

The gene calls are TRBV10-2 and TRBJ1-2; D uncertain. The CDR3 totals 14 residues. The germline V and J ends were trimmed by 6 bases and 2 bases, with 13 bases remaining between them. Germline assignment: CDR1 WSHSY and CDR2 SAAADI. The CDR3 DNA is TGCGCCAGCAGCAGAGGCCCCGAGAACTATGGCTACACCTTC. Encoded protein: CASSRGPENYGYTF.

V gene TRBV7-9 combines with J gene TRBJ2-5; D is perhaps TRBD1 (5 bases). Trimming pared 5 bases from V and 5 bases from J, leaving 9 bases between. The germline CDR1 and CDR2 sequences are SEHNR and FQNEAQ (reference sequence). The CDR3 has 12 amino acids. CDR3 in amino acids: CASSATEETQYF. CDR3 bases: TGTGCCAGCAGCGCGACAGAGGAGACCCAGTACTTC.

J is TRBJ2-1 and V is TRBV7-9, with TRBD1 as a possible D gene (5 bases). Per germline, CDR1 SEHNR and CDR2 FQNEAQ (reference sequence). The CDR3 contains 13 residues. V lost 1 base and J 6 bases, leaving 7 bases between the germline ends. The CDR3 bases are TGTGCCAGCAGCTTAGGCAGGGTCAATGAGCAGTTCTTC. Amino acid sequence: CASSLGRVNEQFF.

The chain combines TRBV18 with TRBJ2-2, with D possibly being TRBD1 (5 bases). The CDR3 sequence is 12 residues long. The germline V gene encodes CDR1 KGHSH and CDR2 LQKENI. Trimming took off 6 bases at V and 6 bases at J, with 8 bases between the two ends. CDR3 region: CASSGLSGELFF. The CDR3 nucleotides read TGTGCCAGCTCGGGGCTCTCCGGGGAGCTGTTTTTT.

In regard to this clone: Other DNA sequences in this sample translate to the same CDR3. J is TRBJ2-3 and V is TRBV2, with a possible D match to TRBD2 (6 bases). Trimming took off 3 bases at V and 0 bases at J, with 10 bases between the two ends. CDR1 is SNHLY and CDR2 is FYNNEI in the germline V gene. The CDR3 length is 15 residues. The CDR3 spells CASSEAGTSTDTQYF. In DNA form, the CDR3 reads TGTGCCAGCAGTGAGGCCGGGACTAGCACAGATACGCAGTATTTT. The full variable domain, completed using reference TRBV2 and TRBJ2-3, is EPEVTQTPSHQVTQMGQEVILRCVPISNHLYFYWYRQILGQKVEFLVSFYNNEISEKSEIFDDQFSVERPDGSNFTLKIRSTKLEDSAMYFCASSEAGTSTDTQYFGPGTRLTVL.

The genes are TRBV5-6 and TRBJ1-1, with D possibly matching TRBD1 (5 bases). The CDR3 extends over 14 amino acids. Germline CDR1 reads SGHDT; CDR2 reads YYEEEE. V dropped 1 base and J dropped 1 base, with 8 bases sitting between them. The CDR3 reads CASSLRTQNTEAFF. DNA of the CDR3: TGTGCCAGCAGCTTGAGGACACAGAACACTGAAGCTTTCTTT.